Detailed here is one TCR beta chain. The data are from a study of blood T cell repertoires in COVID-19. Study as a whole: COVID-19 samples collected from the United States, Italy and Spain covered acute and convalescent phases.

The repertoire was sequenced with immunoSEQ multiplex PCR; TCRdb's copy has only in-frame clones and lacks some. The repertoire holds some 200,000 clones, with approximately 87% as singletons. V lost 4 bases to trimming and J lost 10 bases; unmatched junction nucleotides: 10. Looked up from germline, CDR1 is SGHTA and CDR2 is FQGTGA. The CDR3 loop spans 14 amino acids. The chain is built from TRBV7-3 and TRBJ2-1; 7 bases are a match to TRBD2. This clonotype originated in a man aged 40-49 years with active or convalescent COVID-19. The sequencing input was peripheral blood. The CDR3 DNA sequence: TGTGCCAGCAGCTCTCCCGGCGGGGGAGGAGAGCAGTTCTTC. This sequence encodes CASSSPGGGGEQFF.